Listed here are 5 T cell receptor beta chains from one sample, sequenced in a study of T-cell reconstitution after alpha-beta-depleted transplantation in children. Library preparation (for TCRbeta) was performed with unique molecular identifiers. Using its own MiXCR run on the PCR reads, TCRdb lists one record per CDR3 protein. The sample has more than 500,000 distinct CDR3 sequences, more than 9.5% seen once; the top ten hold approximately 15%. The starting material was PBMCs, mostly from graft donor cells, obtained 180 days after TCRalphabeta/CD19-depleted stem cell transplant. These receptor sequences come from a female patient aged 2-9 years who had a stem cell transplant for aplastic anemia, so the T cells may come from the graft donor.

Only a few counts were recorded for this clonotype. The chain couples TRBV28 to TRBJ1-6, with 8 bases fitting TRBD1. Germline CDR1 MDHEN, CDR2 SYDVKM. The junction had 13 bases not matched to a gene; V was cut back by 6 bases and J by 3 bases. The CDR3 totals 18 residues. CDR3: CASRLLDRAYFYNSPLHF. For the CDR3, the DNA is TGTGCCAGCAGACTATTGGACAGGGCCTACTTCTATAATTCACCCCTCCACTTT.

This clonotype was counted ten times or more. CDR3 amino acids: CASSLAGRGGTEAFF. CDR3 in DNA: TGTGCCAGCAGCTTAGCGGGCAGGGGAGGGACTGAAGCTTTCTTT. The chain couples TRBV7-2 to TRBJ1-1; D possibly corresponds to TRBD1 (6 bases). Germline CDR1 SGHTA, CDR2 FQGNSA. The V end lost 0 bases, the J end lost 5 bases, and 13 bases lay between the germline ends. This CDR3 spans 15 amino acids.

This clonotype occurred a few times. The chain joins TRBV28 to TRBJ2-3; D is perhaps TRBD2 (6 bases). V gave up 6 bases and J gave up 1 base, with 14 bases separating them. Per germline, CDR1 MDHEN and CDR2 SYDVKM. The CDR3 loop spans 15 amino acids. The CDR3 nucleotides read TGTGCCAGCAGGATTCTAGCGCATCGCACAGATACGCAGTATTTT. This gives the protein CASRILAHRTDTQYF.

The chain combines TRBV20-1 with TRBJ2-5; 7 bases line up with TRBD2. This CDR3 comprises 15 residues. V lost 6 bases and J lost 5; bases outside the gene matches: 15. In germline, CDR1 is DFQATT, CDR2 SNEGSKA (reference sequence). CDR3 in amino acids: CSAPEAGTVPETQYF. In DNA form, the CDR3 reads TGCAGTGCCCCCGAAGCGGGAACGGTGCCGGAGACCCAGTACTTC.

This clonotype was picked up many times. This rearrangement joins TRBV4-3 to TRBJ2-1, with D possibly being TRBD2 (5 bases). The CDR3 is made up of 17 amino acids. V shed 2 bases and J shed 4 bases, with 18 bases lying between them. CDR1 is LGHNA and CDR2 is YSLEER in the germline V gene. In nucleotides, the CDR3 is TGCGCCAGCAGCCAAATTTGGACTGCTTTAGAGTACAATGAGCAGTTCTTC. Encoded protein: CASSQIWTALEYNEQFF.